This T cell receptor (beta chain) was documented in a study of blood T cells in healthy people across ages. Donor samples were obtained from healthy Caucasian individuals from Russia, aged 6 to 90. Total RNA was isolated from each sample in quantities of at least 6 micrograms. Primed by a sample-barcoded 5' primer and a J-beta primer mix, a second PCR proceeded for about 6 to 12 cycles. TCRdb called the 5' RACE reads again in MiXCR, with one record for every CDR3 protein. Of almost 1 million distinct CDR3 sequences in the sample, 51% were seen once. Deletions cut 1 base from V and 0 bases from J, with 12 bases between. Per the germline V gene, CDR1 is MNHNS and CDR2 is SASEGT. This CDR3 contains 16 residues. Study outcomes and limitations: Older age coincided with a roughly linear decline in TCR beta diversity per million T cells.

To note about this clonotype: No antigen is known for it.

The genes are TRBV6-1 and TRBJ1-1; no clear D gene. The source is a woman in her sixties or seventies in good health. The material sequenced was blood. The CDR3 sequence: CASSEGVGIMNTEAFF. The CDR3 DNA reads as TGTGCCAGCAGTGAAGGGGTGGGCATCATGAACACTGAAGCTTTCTTT.